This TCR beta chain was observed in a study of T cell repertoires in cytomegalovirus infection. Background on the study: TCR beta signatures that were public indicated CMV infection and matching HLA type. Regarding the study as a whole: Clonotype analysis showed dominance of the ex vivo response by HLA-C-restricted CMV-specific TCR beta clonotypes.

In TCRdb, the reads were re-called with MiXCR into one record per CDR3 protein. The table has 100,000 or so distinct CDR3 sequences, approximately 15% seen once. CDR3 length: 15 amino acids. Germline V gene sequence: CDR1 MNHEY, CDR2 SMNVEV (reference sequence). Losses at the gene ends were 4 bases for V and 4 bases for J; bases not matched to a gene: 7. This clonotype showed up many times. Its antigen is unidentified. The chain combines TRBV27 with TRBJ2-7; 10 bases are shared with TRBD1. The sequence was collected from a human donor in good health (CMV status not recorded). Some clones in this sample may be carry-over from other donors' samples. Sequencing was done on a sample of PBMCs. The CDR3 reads CASSSPGTGVYEQYF. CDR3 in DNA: TGTGCCAGCAGTTCGCCCGGGACAGGGGTATACGAGCAGTACTTC.